The rows below give T cell receptor beta chains drawn from one sample of a study of CD8+ T cells in alopecia areata. TCRdb's copy holds only in-frame clones and misses some; the assay was immunoSEQ multiplex PCR. The sample holds some 120,000 clones, roughly three fifths seen once. The material sequenced was CD8+ T cells sorted from blood, taken at week 24, from a patient treated with tofacitinib. The source of these receptors is a human donor with alopecia areata. The CDR3 runs from the conserved cysteine through the conserved F or W. The D gene is left open where the match is weak. The size entry is marked missing in some rows and otherwise reads once, few, many or a size class.

d_gene	abundance	v_gene	j_gene	CDR3aa	CDR3nt
.	.	TRBV30	TRBJ2-1	CAWGLGVDEQFF	TGTGCCTGGGGCTTAGGCGTCGATGAGCAGTTCTTC
.	.	TRBV14	TRBJ2-7	CASSRVPYEQYF	TGTGCCAGCAGCCGAGTCCCCTACGAGCAGTACTTC
.	.	TRBV5-1	TRBJ1-2	CASSLDTYNGYTF	TGCGCCAGCAGCTTGGATACGTATAATGGCTACACCTTC
TRBD1	few	TRBV30	TRBJ1-2	CAWRKLRGQDYGYTF	TGTGCCTGGAGAAAACTCAGGGGGCAGGACTATGGCTACACCTTC
TRBD1	.	TRBV2	TRBJ2-1	CASRKRQGNEQFF	TGTGCCAGCCGGAAACGACAGGGCAATGAGCAGTTCTTC
TRBD2	few	TRBV7-9	TRBJ2-5	CASSLAVGGLQETQYF	TGTGCCAGCAGCTTAGCAGTTGGGGGACTACAAGAGACCCAGTACTTC
.	few	TRBV5-1	TRBJ2-7	CASSLNAGLEQYF	TGTGCCAGCAGCCTCAATGCGGGACTGGAGCAGTACTTC
.	.	TRBV2	TRBJ2-4	CASSLTGDKNIQYF	TGTGCCAGCAGTTTAACAGGCGATAAAAACATTCAGTACTTC
.	.	TRBV5-4	TRBJ1-1	CASSLTRGGHEAFF	TGTGCCAGCAGCCTGACCCGGGGGGGGCATGAAGCTTTCTTT
.	.	TRBV27	TRBJ2-1	CASSPTPGGEQFF	TGTGCCAGCAGTCCAACCCCAGGAGGTGAGCAGTTCTTC
.	.	TRBV27	TRBJ2-7	CASSFRGSEQYF	TGTGCCAGCAGTTTCAGGGGAAGCGAGCAGTACTTC
TRBD1	.	TRBV30	TRBJ1-2	CAWTIRGTGGIYGYTF	TGTGCCTGGACCATCCGGGGGACAGGGGGCATCTATGGCTACACCTTC
.	once	TRBV7-9	TRBJ2-3	CASETGSNIYTQYF	TGTGCCAGCGAAACCGGGTCCAACATCTATACGCAGTATTTT
.	few	TRBV19	TRBJ1-1	CASSIWEGNEAFF	TGTGCCAGTAGTATATGGGAGGGGAATGAAGCTTTCTTT
.	.	TRBV9	TRBJ1-1	CASSVEGNTEAFF	TGTGCCAGCAGCGTAGAGGGCAACACTGAAGCTTTCTTT
.	few	TRBV7-9	TRBJ2-2	CASSFGETGELFF	TGTGCCAGCAGCTTCGGCGAAACCGGGGAGCTGTTTTTT
.	.	TRBV9	TRBJ2-7	CASSVADEGREQYF	TGTGCCAGCAGCGTAGCGGATGAGGGACGCGAGCAGTACTTC
.	once	TRBV7-3	TRBJ2-1	CASSLGGVPNEQFF	TGTGCCAGCAGCCTGGGAGGAGTTCCGAATGAGCAGTTCTTC
.	.	TRBV13	TRBJ1-2	CASSPSDLSYGYTF	TGTGCCAGCAGCCCCTCGGACCTTAGCTATGGCTACACCTTC
TRBD2	once	TRBV13	TRBJ2-5	CASSFRLAGLETQYF	TGTGCCAGCAGCTTCCGACTAGCGGGGTTGGAGACCCAGTACTTC
.	once	TRBV6-1	TRBJ2-2	CASSEKGTGELFF	TGTGCCAGCAGTGAAAAAGGGACCGGGGAGCTGTTTTTT
.	few	TRBV6-5	TRBJ2-5	CASSSVGYQETQYF	TGTGCCAGCAGCTCCGTCGGGTACCAAGAGACCCAGTACTTC
.	few	TRBV27	TRBJ1-2	CASSGGWGYTF	TGTGCCAGCAGTGGGGGATGGGGCTACACCTTC
.	few	TRBV13	TRBJ2-7	CASSTGLSSYEQYF	TGTGCCAGCAGCACCGGCCTGAGCTCCTACGAGCAGTACTTC
.	.	TRBV7-9	TRBJ2-7	CASSDTPYEQYF	TGTGCCAGCAGCGACACCCCCTACGAGCAGTACTTC
.	.	TRBV5-6	TRBJ1-2	CASSLGQIAGYTF	TGTGCCAGCAGCTTGGGACAGATCGCGGGCTACACCTTC
.	few	TRBV6-1	TRBJ2-1	CASSAGLATDTYNEQFF	TGTGCCAGCAGTGCGGGGCTGGCCACGGATACCTACAATGAGCAGTTCTTC
.	.	TRBV2	TRBJ1-2	CASSDPGPDGYTF	TGTGCCAGCAGTGACCCAGGTCCGGATGGCTACACCTTC
TRBD1	.	TRBV29-1	TRBJ1-4	CSVIDRGNEKLFF	TGCAGCGTCATCGACAGGGGTAATGAAAAACTGTTTTTT
.	few	TRBV27	TRBJ2-7	CASSLSQDPTYEQYF	TGTGCCAGCAGTTTATCGCAGGACCCCACCTACGAGCAGTACTTC
.	.	TRBV27	TRBJ2-2	CASKDTGELFF	TGTGCCAGCAAGGACACCGGGGAGCTGTTTTTT
TRBD1	.	TRBV6-5	TRBJ1-1	CASTLDRGVPAFF	TGTGCCAGCACCCTAGACAGGGGCGTTCCAGCTTTCTTT
.	.	TRBV9	TRBJ1-4	CASSVGSTGRNEKLFF	TGTGCCAGCAGCGTAGGGTCGACAGGACGCAATGAAAAACTGTTTTTT
.	.	TRBV5-6	TRBJ2-6	CASSPGGSGANVLTF	TGTGCCAGCAGCCCAGGGGGGTCTGGGGCCAACGTCCTGACTTTC
TRBD1	.	TRBV5-1	TRBJ1-1	CASSFGTDTEAFF	TGCGCCAGCAGCTTCGGGACAGACACTGAAGCTTTCTTT
.	.	TRBV5-6	TRBJ2-7	CASSPMTGYEQYF	TGTGCCAGCAGCCCTATGACGGGCTACGAGCAGTACTTC
.	.	TRBV29-1	TRBJ1-6	CTRVEHPANSPLHF	TGCACCCGCGTGGAGCACCCCGCTAATTCACCCCTCCACTTT
TRBD2	.	TRBV7-9	TRBJ2-6	CASSPRGRASGANVLTF	TGTGCCAGCAGCCCCCGAGGGAGGGCCTCTGGGGCCAACGTCCTGACTTTC
.	.	TRBV7-8	TRBJ1-2	CASSFRRAEFRYGYTF	TGTGCCAGCAGCTTCCGCAGGGCGGAGTTTCGTTATGGCTACACCTTC
TRBD1	.	TRBV7-3	TRBJ2-1	CASSSGQGDEQFF	TGTGCCAGCAGCTCAGGACAGGGCGATGAGCAGTTCTTC
.	.	TRBV7-3	TRBJ2-7	CASSLTPAYEQYF	TGTGCCAGCAGCTTAACCCCAGCCTACGAGCAGTACTTC
TRBD1	few	TRBV29-1	TRBJ2-7	CSVWTGTYEQYF	TGCAGCGTTTGGACAGGCACCTACGAGCAGTACTTC
.	few	TRBV29-1	TRBJ2-6	CSAAYSGANVLTF	TGCAGCGCCGCTTACTCTGGGGCCAACGTCCTGACTTTC
.	few	TRBV7-9	TRBJ2-7	CASSLARARSPSYEQYF	TGTGCCAGCAGCTTAGCCCGGGCCAGGAGCCCCTCCTACGAGCAGTACTTC
TRBD1	.	TRBV29-1	TRBJ2-1	CSVKGTDNEQFF	TGCAGCGTCAAGGGGACAGACAATGAGCAGTTCTTC
.	.	TRBV7-9	TRBJ2-1	CASSLRTVNEQFF	TGTGCCAGCAGCTTAAGGACAGTCAATGAGCAGTTCTTC
TRBD1	.	TRBV11-1	TRBJ1-2	CASSLRDRGAGYTF	TGTGCCAGCAGCTTACGGGACAGGGGAGCTGGCTACACCTTC
TRBD1	.	TRBV9	TRBJ2-1	CASSPPGQGINEQFF	TGTGCCAGCAGCCCTCCGGGACAGGGGATCAATGAGCAGTTCTTC
.	.	TRBV5-1	TRBJ1-5	CASSLGDTNQPQHF	TGCGCCAGCAGCTTGGGAGATACCAATCAGCCCCAGCATTTT
.	.	TRBV19	TRBJ1-5	CASVASPGGNQPQHF	TGTGCCTCAGTGGCGTCACCTGGGGGCAATCAGCCCCAGCATTTT
TRBD1	.	TRBV5-1	TRBJ2-1	CASSSGQGMNEQFF	TGCGCCAGCAGCTCGGGACAGGGGATGAATGAGCAGTTCTTC
.	.	TRBV9	TRBJ2-3	CASSLGGSTDTQYF	TGTGCCAGCAGCCTGGGGGGCAGCACAGATACGCAGTATTTT
.	.	TRBV2	TRBJ1-2	CASSEGGREFGHGYTF	TGTGCCAGCAGTGAAGGGGGCAGGGAATTTGGCCATGGCTACACCTTC
.	.	TRBV15	TRBJ1-5	CATSPPGGNQPQHF	TGTGCCACCAGCCCTCCGGGGGGCAATCAGCCCCAGCATTTT
.	.	TRBV27	TRBJ1-5	CASKSVGSNQPQHF	TGTGCCAGCAAATCAGTCGGAAGCAATCAGCCCCAGCATTTT
.	.	TRBV9	TRBJ1-1	CASSVAGDGEAFF	TGTGCCAGCAGCGTAGCTGGGGACGGAGAAGCTTTCTTT
TRBD2	.	TRBV27	TRBJ2-1	CASSFASGDSYNEQFF	TGTGCCAGCAGTTTTGCTAGCGGGGACTCCTACAATGAGCAGTTCTTC
.	.	TRBV10-3	TRBJ1-5	CAISEPDRDQPQHF	TGTGCCATCAGTGAACCCGACCGGGATCAGCCCCAGCATTTT
TRBD1	.	TRBV5-1	TRBJ2-7	CASSPGQGVFTYEQYF	TGCGCCAGCAGCCCGGGACAGGGGGTCTTCACGTACGAGCAGTACTTC